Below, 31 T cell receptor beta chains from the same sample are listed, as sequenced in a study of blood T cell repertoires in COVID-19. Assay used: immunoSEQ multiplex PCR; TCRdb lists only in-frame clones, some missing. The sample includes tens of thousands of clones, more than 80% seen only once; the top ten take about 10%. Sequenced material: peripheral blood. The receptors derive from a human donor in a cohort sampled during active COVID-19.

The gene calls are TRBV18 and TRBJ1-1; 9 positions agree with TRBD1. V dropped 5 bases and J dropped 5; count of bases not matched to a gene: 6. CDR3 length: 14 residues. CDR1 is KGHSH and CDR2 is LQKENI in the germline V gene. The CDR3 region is CASSAGTGRTEAFF. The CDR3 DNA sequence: TGTGCCAGCTCAGCCGGGACAGGGCGGACTGAAGCTTTCTTT.

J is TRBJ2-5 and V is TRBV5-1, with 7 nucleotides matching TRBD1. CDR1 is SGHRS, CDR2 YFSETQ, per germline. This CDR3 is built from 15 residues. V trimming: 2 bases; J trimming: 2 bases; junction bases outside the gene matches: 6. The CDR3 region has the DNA TGCGCCAGCAGCTTCTACGACAGGGATCAAGAGACCCAGTACTTC. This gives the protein CASSFYDRDQETQYF.

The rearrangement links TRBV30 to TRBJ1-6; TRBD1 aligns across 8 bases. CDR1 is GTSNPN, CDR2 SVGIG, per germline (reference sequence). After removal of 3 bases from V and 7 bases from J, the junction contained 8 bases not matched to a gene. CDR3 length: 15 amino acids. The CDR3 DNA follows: TGTGCCTGGAGCCCAAGGACAGGGAGAAATTCACCCCTCCACTTT. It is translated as CAWSPRTGRNSPLHF.

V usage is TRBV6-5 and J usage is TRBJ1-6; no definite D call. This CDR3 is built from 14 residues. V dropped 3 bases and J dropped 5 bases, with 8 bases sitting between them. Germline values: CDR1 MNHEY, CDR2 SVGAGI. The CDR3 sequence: CASSYLQHNSPLHF. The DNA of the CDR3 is TGTGCCAGCAGTTATTTACAGCATAATTCACCCCTCCACTTT.

The CDR3 nucleotides are TGTGCCAGCAGCGCGACTAGCGGTGTGGGTCTAGAGACCCAGTACTTC. It specifies CASSATSGVGLETQYF. The rearrangement joins TRBV2 to TRBJ2-5, with 9 bases identical to TRBD2. From germline, CDR1 is SNHLY and CDR2 FYNNEI. V shed 6 bases and J 4 bases; nucleotides not matched to a gene: 12. The CDR3 has 16 amino acids.

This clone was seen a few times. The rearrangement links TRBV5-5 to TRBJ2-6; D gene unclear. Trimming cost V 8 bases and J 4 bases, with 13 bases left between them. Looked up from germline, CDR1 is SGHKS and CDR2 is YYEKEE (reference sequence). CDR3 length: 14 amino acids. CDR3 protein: CASTEVLGANVLTF. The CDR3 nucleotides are TGTGCCAGTACTGAGGTGTTGGGGGCCAACGTCCTGACTTTC.

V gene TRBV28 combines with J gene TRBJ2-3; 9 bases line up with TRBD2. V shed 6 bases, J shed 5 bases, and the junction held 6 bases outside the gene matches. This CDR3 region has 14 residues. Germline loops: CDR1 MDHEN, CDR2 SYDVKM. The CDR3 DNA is TGTGCCAGCAGGTGGGCGGGAGGGTTAGATACGCAGTATTTT. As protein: CASRWAGGLDTQYF.

The CDR3 here is CASTVEETQYF. The CDR3 DNA is TGTGCCAGCACAGTGGAGGAGACCCAGTACTTC. The rearrangement uses TRBV2 and TRBJ2-5, with D unresolved. CDR1 and CDR2 (germline): SNHLY, FYNNEI. V was trimmed by 7 bases and J by 5 bases, leaving 8 bases between them. The CDR3 is 11 residues long. Complete variable domain (other parts from reference TRBV2 and TRBJ2-5): EPEVTQTPSHQVTQMGQEVILRCVPISNHLYFYWYRQILGQKVEFLVSFYNNEISEKSEIFDDQFSVERPDGSNFTLKIRSTKLEDSAMYFCASTVEETQYFGPGTRLLVL.

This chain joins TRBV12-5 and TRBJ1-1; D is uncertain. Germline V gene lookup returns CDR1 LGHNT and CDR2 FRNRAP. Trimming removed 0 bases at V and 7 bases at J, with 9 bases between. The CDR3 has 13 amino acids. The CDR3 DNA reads TGTGCTAGTGGTTTGGTAGAGAGAAATGAAGCTTTCTTT. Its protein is CASGLVERNEAFF.

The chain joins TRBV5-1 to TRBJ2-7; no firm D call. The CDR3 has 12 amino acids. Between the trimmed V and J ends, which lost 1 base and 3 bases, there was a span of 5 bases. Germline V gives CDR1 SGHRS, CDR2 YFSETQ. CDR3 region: CASSLQNYEQYF. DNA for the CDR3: TGCGCCAGCAGCTTGCAGAACTACGAGCAGTACTTC.

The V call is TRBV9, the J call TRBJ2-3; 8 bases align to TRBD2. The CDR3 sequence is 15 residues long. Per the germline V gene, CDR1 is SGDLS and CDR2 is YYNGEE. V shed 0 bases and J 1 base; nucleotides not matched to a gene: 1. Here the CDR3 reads CASSVGSGGTDTQYF. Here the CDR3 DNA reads TGTGCCAGCAGCGTAGGTAGCGGGGGCACAGATACGCAGTATTTT.

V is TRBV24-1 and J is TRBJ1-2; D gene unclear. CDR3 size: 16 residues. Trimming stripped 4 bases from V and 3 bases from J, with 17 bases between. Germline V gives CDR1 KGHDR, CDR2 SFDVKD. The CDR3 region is CATSDSRLGKHYGYTF. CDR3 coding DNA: TGTGCCACCAGTGACAGTCGACTCGGTAAACACTATGGCTACACCTTC.

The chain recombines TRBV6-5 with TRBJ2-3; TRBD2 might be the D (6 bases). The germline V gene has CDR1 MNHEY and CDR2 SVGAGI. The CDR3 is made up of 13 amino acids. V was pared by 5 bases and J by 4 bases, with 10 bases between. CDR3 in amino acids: CASSRAGPDTQYF. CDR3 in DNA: TGTGCCAGCAGTCGCGCGGGGCCAGATACGCAGTATTTT.

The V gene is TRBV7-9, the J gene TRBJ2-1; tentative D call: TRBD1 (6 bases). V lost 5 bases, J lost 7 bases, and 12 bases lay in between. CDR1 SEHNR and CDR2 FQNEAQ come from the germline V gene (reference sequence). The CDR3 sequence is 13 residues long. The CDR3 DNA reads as TGTGCCAGCAGCCCCCAACAGGGTAATGAGCAGTTCTTC. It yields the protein CASSPQQGNEQFF.

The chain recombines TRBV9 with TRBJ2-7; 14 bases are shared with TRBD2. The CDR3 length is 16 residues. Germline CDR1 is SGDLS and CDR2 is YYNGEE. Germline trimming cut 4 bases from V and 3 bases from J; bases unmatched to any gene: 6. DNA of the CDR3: TGTGCCAGCAGCCAGGGACTAGCGGGAGTGGGCTACGAGCAGTACTTC. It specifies CASSQGLAGVGYEQYF. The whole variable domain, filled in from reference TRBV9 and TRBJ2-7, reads DSGVTQTPKHLITATGQRVTLRCSPRSGDLSVYWYQQSLDQGLQFLIQYYNGEERAKGNILERFSAQQFPDLHSELNLSSLELGDSALYFCASSQGLAGVGYEQYFGPGTRLTVT.

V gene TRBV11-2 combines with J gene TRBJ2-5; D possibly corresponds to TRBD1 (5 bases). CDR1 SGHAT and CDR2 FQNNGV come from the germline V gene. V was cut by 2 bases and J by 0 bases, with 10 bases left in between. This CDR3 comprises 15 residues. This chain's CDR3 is CASSLRTLYQETQYF. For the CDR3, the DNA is TGTGCCAGCAGCTTAAGGACACTTTACCAAGAGACCCAGTACTTC.

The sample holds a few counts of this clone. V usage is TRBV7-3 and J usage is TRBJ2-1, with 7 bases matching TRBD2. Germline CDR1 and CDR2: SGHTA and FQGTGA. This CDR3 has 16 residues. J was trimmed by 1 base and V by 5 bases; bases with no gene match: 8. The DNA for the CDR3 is TGTGCCAGCAGCCCCGGAGGGACTAAATCCTACAATGAGCAGTTCTTC. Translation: CASSPGGTKSYNEQFF.

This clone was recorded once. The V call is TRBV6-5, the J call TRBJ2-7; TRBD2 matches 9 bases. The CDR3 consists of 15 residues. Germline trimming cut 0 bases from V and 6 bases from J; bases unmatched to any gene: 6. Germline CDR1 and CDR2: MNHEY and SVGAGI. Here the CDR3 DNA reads TGTGCCAGCAGTTACTCCCCGGGACTAGCACGCGAGCAGTACTTC. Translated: CASSYSPGLAREQYF.

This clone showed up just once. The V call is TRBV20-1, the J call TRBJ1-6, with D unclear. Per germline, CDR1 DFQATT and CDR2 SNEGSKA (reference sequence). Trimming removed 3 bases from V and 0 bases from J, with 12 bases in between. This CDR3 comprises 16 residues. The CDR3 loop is CSASKEGHSYNSPLHF. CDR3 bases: TGCAGTGCTAGTAAAGAGGGCCACTCCTATAATTCACCCCTCCACTTT.

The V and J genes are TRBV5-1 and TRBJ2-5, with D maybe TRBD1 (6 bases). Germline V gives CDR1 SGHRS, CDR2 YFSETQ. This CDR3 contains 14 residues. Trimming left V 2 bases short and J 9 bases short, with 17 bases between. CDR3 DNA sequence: TGCGCCAGCAGCTTCGGGACACCTAAGAGTGCCCAGTACTTC. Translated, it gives CASSFGTPKSAQYF.

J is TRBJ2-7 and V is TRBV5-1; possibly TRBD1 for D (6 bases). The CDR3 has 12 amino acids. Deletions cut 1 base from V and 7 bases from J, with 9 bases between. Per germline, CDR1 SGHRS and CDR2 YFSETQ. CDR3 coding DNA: TGCGCCAGCAGCTTGACAGGGTCGGAGCAGTACTTC. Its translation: CASSLTGSEQYF.

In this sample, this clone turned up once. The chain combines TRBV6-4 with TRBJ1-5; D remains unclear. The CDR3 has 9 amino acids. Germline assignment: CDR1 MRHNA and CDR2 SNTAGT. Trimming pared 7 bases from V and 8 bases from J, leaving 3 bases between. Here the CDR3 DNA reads TGTGCCAGCACTGAGCCCCAGCATTTT. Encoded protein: CASTEPQHF.

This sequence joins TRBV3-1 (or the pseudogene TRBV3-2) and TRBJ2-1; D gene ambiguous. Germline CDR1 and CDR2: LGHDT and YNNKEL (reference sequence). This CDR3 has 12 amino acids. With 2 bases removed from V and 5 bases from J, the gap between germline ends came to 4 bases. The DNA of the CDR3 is TGTGCCAGCAGCCAACGGGACAATGAGCAGTTCTTC. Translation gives CASSQRDNEQFF.

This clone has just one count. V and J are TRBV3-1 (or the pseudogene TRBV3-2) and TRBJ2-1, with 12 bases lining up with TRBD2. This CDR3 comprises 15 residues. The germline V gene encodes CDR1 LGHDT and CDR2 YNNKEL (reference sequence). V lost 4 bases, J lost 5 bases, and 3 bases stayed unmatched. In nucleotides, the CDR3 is TGTGCCAGCAGCCGACTAGCGGGGGTGGACAATGAGCAGTTCTTC. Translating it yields CASSRLAGVDNEQFF.

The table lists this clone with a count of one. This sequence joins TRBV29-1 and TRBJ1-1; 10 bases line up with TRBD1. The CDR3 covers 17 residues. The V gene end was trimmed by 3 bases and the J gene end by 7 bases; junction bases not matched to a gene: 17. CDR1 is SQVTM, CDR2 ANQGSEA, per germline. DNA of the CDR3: TGCAGCGTTGATAAAATCCCGGGACAGGGGCGATTCGGTGAAGCTTTCTTT. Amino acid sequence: CSVDKIPGQGRFGEAFF.

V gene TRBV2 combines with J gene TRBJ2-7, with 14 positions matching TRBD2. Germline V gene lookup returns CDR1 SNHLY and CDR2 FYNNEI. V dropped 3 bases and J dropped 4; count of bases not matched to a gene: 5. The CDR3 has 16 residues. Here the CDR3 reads CASSELGLAGVYEQYF. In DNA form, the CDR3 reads TGTGCCAGCAGTGAGCTGGGACTAGCGGGAGTATACGAGCAGTACTTC.

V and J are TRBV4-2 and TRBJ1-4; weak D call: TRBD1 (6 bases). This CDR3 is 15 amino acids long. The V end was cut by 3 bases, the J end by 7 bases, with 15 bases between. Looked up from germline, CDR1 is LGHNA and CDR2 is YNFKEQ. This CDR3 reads CASSQAGGAGEKLFF. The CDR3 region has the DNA TGTGCCAGCAGCCAGGCGGGGGGGGCTGGTGAAAAACTGTTTTTT.

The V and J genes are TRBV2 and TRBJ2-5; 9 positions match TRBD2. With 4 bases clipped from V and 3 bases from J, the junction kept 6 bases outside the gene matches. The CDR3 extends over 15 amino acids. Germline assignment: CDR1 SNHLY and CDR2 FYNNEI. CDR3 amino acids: CASSGGGGAEETQYF. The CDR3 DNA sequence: TGTGCCAGCAGTGGTGGCGGGGGGGCTGAAGAGACCCAGTACTTC.

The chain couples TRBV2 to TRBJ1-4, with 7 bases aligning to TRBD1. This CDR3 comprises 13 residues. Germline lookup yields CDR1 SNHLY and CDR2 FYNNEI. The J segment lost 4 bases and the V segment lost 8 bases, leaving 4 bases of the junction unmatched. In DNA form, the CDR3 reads TGTGCCAGCGGGACAGACCTTAATGAAAAACTGTTTTTT. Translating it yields CASGTDLNEKLFF.

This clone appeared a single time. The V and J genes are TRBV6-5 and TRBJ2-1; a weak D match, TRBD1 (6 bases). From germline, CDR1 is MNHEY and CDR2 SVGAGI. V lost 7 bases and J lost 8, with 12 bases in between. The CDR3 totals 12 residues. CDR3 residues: CASTQDRYEQFF. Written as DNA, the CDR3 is TGTGCCAGCACCCAAGACAGGTATGAGCAGTTCTTC.

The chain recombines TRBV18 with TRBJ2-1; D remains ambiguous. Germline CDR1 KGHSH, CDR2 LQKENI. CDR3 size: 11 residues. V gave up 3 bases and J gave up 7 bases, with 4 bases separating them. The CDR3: CASSPGNEQFF. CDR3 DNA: TGTGCCAGCTCACCCGGGAATGAGCAGTTCTTC.